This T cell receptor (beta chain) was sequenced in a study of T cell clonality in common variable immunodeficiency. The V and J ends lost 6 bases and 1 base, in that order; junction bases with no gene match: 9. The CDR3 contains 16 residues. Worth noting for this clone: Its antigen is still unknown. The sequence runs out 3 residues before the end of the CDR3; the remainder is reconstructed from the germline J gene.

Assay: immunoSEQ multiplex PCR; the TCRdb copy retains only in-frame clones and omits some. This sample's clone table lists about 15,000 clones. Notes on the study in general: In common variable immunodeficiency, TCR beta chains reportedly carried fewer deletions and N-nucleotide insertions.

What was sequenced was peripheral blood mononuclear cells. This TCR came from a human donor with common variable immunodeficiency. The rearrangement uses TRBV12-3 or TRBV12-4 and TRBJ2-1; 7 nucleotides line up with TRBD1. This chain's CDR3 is CASSLGTAGSYNEQFF. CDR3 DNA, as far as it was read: TGTGCCAGCAGCCTCGGGACAGCAGGATCCTACAATGAG.